The 3 T cell receptor beta chains given below trace back to one sample, sequenced in a study of T-cell memory formation after mild COVID-19. TCRdb re-analysed the 5' RACE reads in MiXCR, keeping a single row per CDR3 protein. The repertoire has 300,000 to 400,000 distinct CDR3 sequences, around 13% of them found once; the top ten carry roughly 23%. The sample taken for sequencing was PBMCs or a T cell subset sorted from them (not recorded which). Source of these receptors: a man aged 18-30 years who had mild COVID-19 (a few samples of this study predate the infection). Cell type and time point are not known.

The chain is built from TRBV7-2 and TRBJ1-3; D might be TRBD1 (6 bases). The CDR3 consists of 16 residues. Trimming took 1 base from V and 0 from J, leaving 10 bases between them. Germline values: CDR1 SGHTA, CDR2 FQGNSA. The DNA of the CDR3 is TGTGCCAGCAGCTTAGTGAGGGGGAACTCTGGAAACACCATATATTTT. Protein product: CASSLVRGNSGNTIYF.

The J gene is TRBJ2-1, the V gene TRBV5-5; maybe TRBD1 (6 bases). The germline V and J ends were trimmed by 4 bases and 6 bases, with 11 bases remaining between them. The CDR3 length is 13 residues. Germline assignment: CDR1 SGHKS and CDR2 YYEKEE (reference sequence). The DNA of the CDR3 is TGTGCCAGCAGCGCGTACAGGGTCAATGAGCAGTTCTTC. This sequence encodes CASSAYRVNEQFF.

V gene TRBV12-3 or TRBV12-4 combines with J gene TRBJ1-2; TRBD1 is a possible D gene (6 bases). V lost 6 bases and J lost 0, with 11 bases in between. The CDR3 has 14 amino acids. The CDR3 DNA sequence: TGTGCCAGCAGCCCGGGACATACTAACTATGGCTACACCTTC. Protein: CASSPGHTNYGYTF.